This passage covers 5 T cell receptor beta chains from one sample sequenced in a study of CD8 T cells in ankylosing spondylitis. Study-wide points: One TCR beta motif, made up of eight highly homologous variants, appeared characteristic of ankylosing spondylitis blood.

No antigen has been identified for these receptors. TCRdb recomputed calls from the 5' RACE reads with MiXCR, one row per CDR3 protein. This table holds approximately 540,000 distinct CDR3 sequences, about 12% found once. Sequencing was done on a sample of blood, either unsorted or a sorted T cell fraction (not recorded which). The receptors here all came from a male donor with ankylosing spondylitis.

This clonotype has a count of ten or more. The chain employs TRBV12-3 or TRBV12-4 and TRBJ1-1, with a weak D call TRBD1 (6 bases). This CDR3 has 15 amino acids. V was clipped by 1 base and J by 4 bases, with 13 bases between them. The CDR3: CASSLVGQRSTEAFF. CDR3 nucleotides: TGTGCCAGCAGTTTAGTTGGACAGCGGAGCACTGAAGCTTTCTTT.

This clonotype has a count of ten or more. The chain recombines TRBV7-9 with TRBJ1-1; unclear D gene. V dropped 3 bases and J dropped 1 base, with 9 bases sitting between them. CDR3 length: 14 amino acids. Germline values: CDR1 SEHNR, CDR2 FQNEAQ (reference sequence). The DNA for the CDR3 is TGTGCCAGCAGCTTCGGAAAAGCGAACACTGAAGCTTTCTTT. It encodes CASSFGKANTEAFF.

The chain uses TRBV5-1 and TRBJ2-3; possible D gene TRBD2, 7 bases. Germline lookup yields CDR1 SGHRS and CDR2 YFSETQ. The CDR3 extends over 16 amino acids. Between the trimmed V and J ends, which lost 4 bases and 1 base, there was a span of 16 bases. The DNA of the CDR3 is TGCGCCAGCAGCCCAGCTCGGGGGGCGGGCACAGATACGCAGTATTTT. Residues: CASSPARGAGTDTQYF.

V usage is TRBV5-1 and J usage is TRBJ2-1, with D tentatively TRBD2 (6 bases). This CDR3 contains 13 residues. V dropped 0 bases and J dropped 10 bases, with 11 bases sitting between them. Per the germline V gene, CDR1 is SGHRS and CDR2 is YFSETQ. Written as DNA, the CDR3 is TGCGCCAGCAGCTTGGTTCCGGGGAGGGAGCAGTTCTTC. It translates to CASSLVPGREQFF.

This clonotype appeared many times. The J gene is TRBJ2-5, the V gene TRBV12-3 or TRBV12-4; 10 nucleotides match TRBD1. The V segment lost 6 bases and the J segment 6 bases; nucleotides outside the gene matches: 7. The CDR3 is 14 residues long. The CDR3 bases are TGTGCCAGCAGCCCGACAGGGGGCAGGAAGACCCAGTACTTC. It is translated as CASSPTGGRKTQYF.